This TCR beta chain comes out of a study of OX40 agonist ivuxolimab in advanced cancers. The overall study: Partial responses, seen in three patients, involved one hepatocellular carcinoma and two cutaneous melanomas.

Germline CDR1 is SGHTS and CDR2 is YDEGEE. The CDR3 covers 12 residues. The study, taken as a whole, reports: Relative to CD4+, CD8+ T cells held more expanded clones on average. Doses of 0.1 to 3.0 mg/kg were accompanied by clonal expansion of CD4+ and CD8+ blood T cells by week 6.

For this clone: Antigen specificity is unknown. Relative to the germline gene, one junction end is altered; a read error may explain this.

The investigators sampled blood at baseline, at cycle 4 day 1, and at cycle 7 day 1. Data came from immunoSEQ multiplex PCR; TCRdb stores just in-frame clones and leaves some out. The sample lists about 62,000 clones, 79% occurring once. The V and J genes are TRBV5-8 and TRBJ2-5, with 7 bases aligning to TRBD1. The sequenced sample was CD4+ or CD8+ T cells sorted from blood, obtained in a trial of the OX40 agonist ivuxolimab. The clonotype was recovered from an adult with an advanced solid tumor such as melanoma, head and neck, liver or kidney cancer. The CDR3 DNA sequence: TGTGCCAGCAGCTTGACAGGGGAATCTGTGCACTTC. Its protein product is CASSLTGESVHF.